These 23 T cell receptor beta chains were sequenced from one sample in a study of blood T cell repertoires in COVID-19. Here immunoSEQ multiplex PCR was the method, and the copy in TCRdb shows in-frame clones only, minus some. The table lists approximately 93,000 clones, roughly three quarters of them singletons, with roughly a tenth in the top ten. Sequenced material: peripheral blood. The source is a woman at least 80 years old with acute or convalescent COVID-19.

The chain has TRBV5-1 and TRBJ1-4, with 8 bases lining up with TRBD1. This CDR3 comprises 16 residues. Germline V gene sequence: CDR1 SGHRS, CDR2 YFSETQ. V shed 2 bases and J 5 bases; nucleotides not matched to a gene: 8. In nucleotides, the CDR3 is TGCGCCAGCAGCTTCGGACAGGGAGCCAGGAATGAAAAACTGTTTTTT. Residues: CASSFGQGARNEKLFF.

The chain couples TRBV7-9 to TRBJ2-7; D not certain. There are 12 residues in the CDR3. V was cut by 5 bases and J by 3 bases, with 8 bases left in between. Germline V gene data show CDR1 as SEHNR and CDR2 as FQNEAQ (reference sequence). In DNA, the CDR3 is TGTGCCAGCAGCCGGAGTGGCTACGAGCAGTACTTC. Amino acids: CASSRSGYEQYF.

The chain carries TRBV5-4 and TRBJ1-1; 8 bases map to TRBD1. Germline CDR1 and CDR2: SGHNT and YYREEE (reference sequence). Trimming removed 3 bases from V and 1 base from J; junction bases left unmatched: 5. The CDR3 length is 15 residues. The CDR3 spells CASSWTGTGNTEAFF. CDR3 coding DNA: TGTGCCAGCAGCTGGACAGGGACGGGGAACACTGAAGCTTTCTTT.

This clone was seen just once. The chain combines TRBV11-2 with TRBJ1-2, with 10 bases lining up with TRBD1. The germline CDR1 and CDR2 sequences are SGHAT and FQNNGV. This CDR3 is built from 14 residues. Trimming took 4 bases from V and 11 from J; bases not matched to a gene: 10. DNA of the CDR3: TGTGCCAGCAGCTCTTCGACAGGGGGCGGCCCTTACACCTTC. Translation gives CASSSSTGGGPYTF.

The rearrangement uses TRBV4-3 and TRBJ2-7, with 7 positions matching TRBD1. The V segment lost 1 base and the J segment 0 bases; nucleotides outside the gene matches: 3. The CDR3 consists of 15 residues. The germline V gene has CDR1 LGHNA and CDR2 YSLEER. The CDR3 loop is CASSQAGTASYEQYF. As DNA, the CDR3 is TGCGCCAGCAGCCAAGCCGGGACAGCCTCCTACGAGCAGTACTTC.

The V call is TRBV4-3, the J call TRBJ1-4, with D possibly matching TRBD1 (6 bases). CDR3 length equals 15 residues. CDR1 is LGHNA, CDR2 YSLEER, per germline. V was cut by 1 base and J by 7 bases, with 13 bases left in between. The CDR3 protein is CASSQATGRVEKLFF. The CDR3 DNA sequence: TGCGCCAGCAGCCAAGCAACAGGGAGGGTTGAAAAACTGTTTTTT.

The J gene is TRBJ1-3, the V gene TRBV28, with D perhaps TRBD1 (5 bases). CDR1 and CDR2 (germline): MDHEN, SYDVKM. V was clipped by 1 base and J by 4 bases, with 11 bases between them. CDR3 length: 15 amino acids. The CDR3 reads CASSLYGRVGNTIYF. CDR3 DNA sequence: TGTGCCAGCAGTTTATATGGCAGGGTAGGAAACACCATATATTTT.

This clone is a singleton in its sample. CDR3 loop: CASSSLAGGGEQYF. The CDR3 DNA sequence: TGTGCCAGTAGTTCCCTAGCGGGAGGAGGCGAGCAGTACTTC. The genes are TRBV19 and TRBJ2-7, with 11 bases matching TRBD2. V lost 5 bases, J lost 6 bases, and 6 bases stayed unmatched. The CDR3 covers 14 residues. Germline V gene sequence: CDR1 LNHDA, CDR2 SQIVND (reference sequence).

Worth noting for this clone: The same CDR3 can be traced to other DNA sequences in this sample. V and J are TRBV19 and TRBJ2-3; a weak D match, TRBD2 (6 bases). The CDR3 length is 14 residues. The germline V gene has CDR1 LNHDA and CDR2 SQIVND (reference sequence). V lost 3 bases and J lost 3, with 10 bases in between. CDR3 in amino acids: CASSIGTSTDTQYF. Here the CDR3 DNA reads TGTGCCAGTAGTATCGGGACTTCTACAGATACGCAGTATTTT.

The J gene is TRBJ1-6, the V gene TRBV3-1 (or the pseudogene TRBV3-2); D unresolved. The CDR3 sequence is 12 residues long. V dropped 3 bases and J dropped 5 bases, with 2 bases sitting between them. The germline V gene encodes CDR1 LGHDT and CDR2 YNNKEL (reference sequence). DNA of the CDR3: TGTGCCAGCAGCCACGATAATTCACCCCTCCACTTT. This gives the protein CASSHDNSPLHF.

In DNA, the CDR3 is TGCGCCAGCAGCCTCGACAGTACTAAAGAGACCCAGTACTTC. Protein: CASSLDSTKETQYF. The J gene is TRBJ2-5, the V gene TRBV5-1; tentatively, D is TRBD1 (5 bases). This CDR3 is 14 amino acids long. Trimming took 4 bases from V and 3 from J, leaving 13 bases between them. Germline V gene data show CDR1 as SGHRS and CDR2 as YFSETQ.

CDR3 bases: TGTGCCAGCAGCTCCGGGGGATCTACTGGAAACACCATATATTTT. As protein: CASSSGGSTGNTIYF. This chain joins TRBV7-8 and TRBJ1-3; D perhaps matches TRBD1 (5 bases). V was clipped by 4 bases and J by 2 bases, with 12 bases between them. The CDR3 covers 15 residues. From germline, CDR1 is SGHVS and CDR2 FQNEAQ.

The V and J genes are TRBV6-2 or TRBV6-3 and TRBJ1-1; D uncertain. The germline gives CDR1 MNHEY, CDR2 SVGEGT. Trimming shortened V by 3 bases and J by 8 bases, and 7 bases separated the two germline ends. This CDR3 is built from 11 residues. The CDR3 loop is CASSYRGEAFF. As DNA, the CDR3 is TGTGCCAGCAGTTATAGAGGGGAAGCTTTCTTT.

V usage is TRBV7-6 and J usage is TRBJ2-5, with TRBD2 matching over 13 bases. The J segment lost 2 bases and the V segment lost 5 bases, leaving 2 bases of the junction unmatched. Germline V CDR1 and CDR2: SGHVS, FNYEAQ. CDR3 length equals 15 residues. The CDR3 sequence is CASSRGLAGQETQYF. Written as DNA, the CDR3 is TGTGCCAGCAGCAGGGGACTAGCGGGACAAGAGACCCAGTACTTC.

The chain recombines TRBV6-5 with TRBJ1-5; perhaps TRBD1 as D (5 bases). V shed 0 bases and J shed 2 bases, with 11 bases lying between them. The CDR3 has 16 amino acids. The V gene's germline CDR1 is MNHEY and CDR2 SVGAGI. CDR3 sequence: CASSYSRGEGNQPQHF. CDR3 nucleotides: TGTGCCAGCAGTTACTCGAGAGGGGAGGGCAATCAGCCCCAGCATTTT.

This rearrangement joins TRBV18 to TRBJ1-3; no definite D call. The V gene's germline CDR1 is KGHSH and CDR2 LQKENI. V shed 3 bases and J shed 0 bases, with 12 bases lying between them. CDR3 length equals 16 residues. CDR3 residues: CASSPQVSDSGNTIYF. CDR3 DNA sequence: TGTGCCAGCTCACCCCAGGTGTCAGACTCTGGAAACACCATATATTTT.

J is TRBJ2-7 and V is TRBV3-1 (or the pseudogene TRBV3-2); the match to TRBD2 covers 12 bases. This CDR3 region has 18 residues. Trimming took 1 base from V and 5 from J; bases not matched to a gene: 12. Germline V CDR1 and CDR2: LGHDT, YNNKEL (reference sequence). CDR3 DNA: TGTGCCAGCAGCCAAGGTCGACTAGCGGGAGCTTTAGGCAACGAGCAGTACTTC. It yields the protein CASSQGRLAGALGNEQYF.

The rearrangement uses TRBV6-1 and TRBJ1-2, with 8 bases matching TRBD1. The CDR3 has 15 residues. The J segment lost 2 bases and the V segment lost 0 bases, leaving 2 bases of the junction unmatched. CDR1 and CDR2 (germline): MNHNS, SASEGT. CDR3 nucleotide sequence: TGTGCCAGCAGTGAAGCTCGGACAGGGAACTATGGCTACACCTTC. Translated: CASSEARTGNYGYTF.

This rearrangement joins TRBV18 to TRBJ2-7; tentatively, D is TRBD2 (5 bases). The V gene's germline CDR1 is KGHSH and CDR2 LQKENI. The CDR3 length is 14 residues. The V end lost 8 bases, the J end lost 5 bases, and 19 bases lay between the germline ends. CDR3 nucleotide sequence: TGTGCCAGCACCGCTTGGGAGAACGGACACGAGCAGTACTTC. It is translated as CASTAWENGHEQYF.

The genes are TRBV7-9 and TRBJ1-1, with 7 bases matching TRBD1. CDR1 and CDR2 from the germline V gene are SEHNR and FQNEAQ (reference sequence). Trimming took 4 bases from V and 5 from J; bases not matched to a gene: 4. The CDR3 covers 13 residues. This CDR3 is CASSSQGRTEAFF. For the CDR3, the DNA is TGTGCCAGCAGCTCACAGGGGAGAACTGAAGCTTTCTTT. The complete variable domain, with remaining parts taken from reference TRBV7-9 and TRBJ1-1, reads DTGVSQNPRHKITKRGQNVTFRCDPISEHNRLYWYRQTLGQGPEFLTYFQNEAQLEKSRLLSDRFSAERPKGSFSTLEIQRTEQGDSAMYLCASSSQGRTEAFFGQGTRLTVV.

The rearrangement uses TRBV11-2 and TRBJ2-3; TRBD2 aligns across 10 bases. Germline V gene lookup returns CDR1 SGHAT and CDR2 FQNNGV. The V segment lost 4 bases and the J segment 4 bases; nucleotides outside the gene matches: 5. This CDR3 is built from 15 residues. The chain's CDR3 is CASSSQGLAPDTQYF. The CDR3 DNA sequence: TGTGCCAGCAGCTCTCAGGGACTAGCGCCAGATACGCAGTATTTT. Full variable domain (rest looked up from reference TRBV11-2 and TRBJ2-3): EAGVAQSPRYKIIEKRQSVAFWCNPISGHATLYWYQQILGQGPKLLIQFQNNGVVDDSQLPKDRFSAERLKGVDSTLKIQPAKLEDSAVYLCASSSQGLAPDTQYFGPGTRLTVL.

This clone was detected only a few times. This chain connects TRBV6-2 or TRBV6-3 to TRBJ1-6, with 9 bases matching TRBD1. The junction had 10 bases not matched to a gene; V was cut back by 5 bases and J by 8 bases. CDR1 is MNHEY, CDR2 SVGEGT, per germline. The CDR3 sequence is 16 residues long. CDR3 bases: TGTGCCAGCAGTCGGGACTTGGGACAGGGACATTCACCCCTCCACTTT. Its protein is CASSRDLGQGHSPLHF.

The chain has TRBV6-2 or TRBV6-3 and TRBJ1-1; 8 nucleotides match TRBD1. The V gene end was trimmed by 5 bases and the J gene end by 4 bases; junction bases not matched to a gene: 12. The germline CDR1 and CDR2 sequences are MNHEY and SVGEGT. This CDR3 has 16 residues. CDR3 in amino acids: CASSPPTGERSTEAFF. The CDR3 nucleotides are TGTGCCAGCAGTCCACCGACAGGGGAGCGTTCCACTGAAGCTTTCTTT.